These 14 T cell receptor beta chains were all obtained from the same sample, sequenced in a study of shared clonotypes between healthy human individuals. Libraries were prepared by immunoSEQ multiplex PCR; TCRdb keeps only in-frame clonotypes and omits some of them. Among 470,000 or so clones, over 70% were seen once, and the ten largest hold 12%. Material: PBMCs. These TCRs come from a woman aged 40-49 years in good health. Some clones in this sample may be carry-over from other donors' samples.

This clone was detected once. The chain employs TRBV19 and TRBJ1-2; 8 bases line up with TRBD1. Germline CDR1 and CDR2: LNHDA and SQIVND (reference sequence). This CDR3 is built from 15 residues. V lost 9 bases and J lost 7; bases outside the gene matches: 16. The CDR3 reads CASREPGQVLSGYTF. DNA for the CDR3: TGTGCCAGCCGAGAGCCGGGACAGGTTTTGAGTGGCTACACCTTC. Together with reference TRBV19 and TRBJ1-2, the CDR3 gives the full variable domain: DGGITQSPKYLFRKEGQNVTLSCEQNLNHDAMYWYRQDPGQGLRLIYYSQIVNDFQKGDIAEGYSVSREKKESFPLTVTSAQKNPTAFYLCASREPGQVLSGYTFGSGTRLTVV.

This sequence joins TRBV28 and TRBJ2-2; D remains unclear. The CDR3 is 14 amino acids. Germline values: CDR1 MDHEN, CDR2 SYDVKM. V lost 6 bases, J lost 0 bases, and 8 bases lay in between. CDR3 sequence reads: CASRPVPNTGELFF. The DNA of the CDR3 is TGTGCCAGCAGGCCAGTACCGAACACCGGGGAGCTGTTTTTT.

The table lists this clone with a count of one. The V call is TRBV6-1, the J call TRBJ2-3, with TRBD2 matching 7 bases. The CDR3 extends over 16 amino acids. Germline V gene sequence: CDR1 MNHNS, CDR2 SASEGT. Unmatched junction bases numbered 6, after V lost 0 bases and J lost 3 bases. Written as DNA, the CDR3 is TGTGCCAGCAGTGAAGCGCTGGGAGGGAGGACAGATACGCAGTATTTT. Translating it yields CASSEALGGRTDTQYF.

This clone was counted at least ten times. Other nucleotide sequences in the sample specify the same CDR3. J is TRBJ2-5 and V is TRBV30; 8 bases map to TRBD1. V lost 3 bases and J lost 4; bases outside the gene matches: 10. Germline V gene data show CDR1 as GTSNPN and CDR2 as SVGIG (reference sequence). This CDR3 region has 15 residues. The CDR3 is CAWRGGQGGSETQYF. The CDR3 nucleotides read TGTGCCTGGAGGGGAGGACAGGGTGGGTCAGAGACCCAGTACTTC.

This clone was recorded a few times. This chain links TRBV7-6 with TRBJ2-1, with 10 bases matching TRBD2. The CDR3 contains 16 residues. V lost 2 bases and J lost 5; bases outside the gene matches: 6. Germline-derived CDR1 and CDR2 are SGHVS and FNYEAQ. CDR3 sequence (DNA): TGTGCCAGCAGCTTATTCAGCGGGAGGGCCCACAATGAGCAGTTCTTC. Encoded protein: CASSLFSGRAHNEQFF.

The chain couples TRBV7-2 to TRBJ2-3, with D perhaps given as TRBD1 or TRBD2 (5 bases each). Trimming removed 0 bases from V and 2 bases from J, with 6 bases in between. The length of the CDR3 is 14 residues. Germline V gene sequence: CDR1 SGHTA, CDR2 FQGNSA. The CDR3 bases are TGTGCCAGCAGCTTAGCGGGGGACACAGATACGCAGTATTTT. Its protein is CASSLAGDTDTQYF.

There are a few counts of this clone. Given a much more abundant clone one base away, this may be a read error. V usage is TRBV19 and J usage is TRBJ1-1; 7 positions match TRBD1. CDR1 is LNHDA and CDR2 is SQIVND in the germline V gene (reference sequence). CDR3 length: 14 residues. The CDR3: CASTLTGLNAEAFF. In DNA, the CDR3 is TGTGCCAGCACTCTGACAGGGCTGAACGCTGAAGCTTTCTTT.

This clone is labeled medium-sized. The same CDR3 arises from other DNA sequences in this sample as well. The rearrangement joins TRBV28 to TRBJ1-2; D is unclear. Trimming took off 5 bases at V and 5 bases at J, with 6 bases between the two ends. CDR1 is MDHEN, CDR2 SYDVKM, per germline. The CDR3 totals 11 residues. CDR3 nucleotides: TGTGCCAGCAGTACGAGTTATGGCTACACCTTC. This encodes CASSTSYGYTF.

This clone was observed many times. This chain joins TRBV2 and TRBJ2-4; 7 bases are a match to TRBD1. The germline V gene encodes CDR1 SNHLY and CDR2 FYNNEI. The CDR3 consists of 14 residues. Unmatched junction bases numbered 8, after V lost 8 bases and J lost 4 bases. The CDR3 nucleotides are TGTGCCAGCTCCCGTGACAGGGCGAAAAACATTCAGTACTTC. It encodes CASSRDRAKNIQYF.

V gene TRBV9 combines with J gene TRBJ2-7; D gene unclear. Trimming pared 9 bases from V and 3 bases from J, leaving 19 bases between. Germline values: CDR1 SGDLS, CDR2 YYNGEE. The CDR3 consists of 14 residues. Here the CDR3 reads CATTKTRPFYEQYF. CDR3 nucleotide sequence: TGTGCCACCACGAAGACGAGGCCTTTCTACGAGCAGTACTTC.

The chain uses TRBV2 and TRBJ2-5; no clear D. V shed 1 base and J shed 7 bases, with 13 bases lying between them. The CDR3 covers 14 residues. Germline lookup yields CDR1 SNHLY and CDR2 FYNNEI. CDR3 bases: TGTGCCAGCAGTGAAGTGGCTATAGTTTCGACCCAGTACTTC. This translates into CASSEVAIVSTQYF.

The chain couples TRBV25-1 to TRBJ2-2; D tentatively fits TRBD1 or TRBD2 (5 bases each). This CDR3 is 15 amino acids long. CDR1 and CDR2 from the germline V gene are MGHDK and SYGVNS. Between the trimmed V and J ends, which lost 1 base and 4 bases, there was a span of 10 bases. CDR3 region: CASSEFDGGTGELFF. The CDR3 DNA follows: TGTGCCAGCAGTGAATTCGATGGGGGCACCGGGGAGCTGTTTTTT. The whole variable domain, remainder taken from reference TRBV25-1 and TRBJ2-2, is EADIYQTPRYLVIGTGKKITLECSQTMGHDKMYWYQQDPGMELHLIHYSYGVNSTEKGDLSSESTVSRIRTEHFPLTLESARPSHTSQYLCASSEFDGGTGELFFGEGSRLTVL.

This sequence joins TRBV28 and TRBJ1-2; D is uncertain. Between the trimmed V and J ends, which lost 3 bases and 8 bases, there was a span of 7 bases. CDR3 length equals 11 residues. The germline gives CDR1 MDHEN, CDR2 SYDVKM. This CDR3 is CASSFTSGYTF. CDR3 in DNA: TGTGCCAGCAGTTTTACGTCCGGCTACACCTTC.

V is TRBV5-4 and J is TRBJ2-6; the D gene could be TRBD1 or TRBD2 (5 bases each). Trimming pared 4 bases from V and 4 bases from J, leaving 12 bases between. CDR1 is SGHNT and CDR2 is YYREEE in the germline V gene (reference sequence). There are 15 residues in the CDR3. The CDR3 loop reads CASSEAGTGANVLTF. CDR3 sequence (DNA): TGTGCCAGCAGCGAGGCAGGGACCGGGGCCAACGTCCTGACTTTC.